Listed below are T cell receptor beta chains from one sample, sequenced in a study of T cell repertoires in cytomegalovirus infection. For these receptors, no antigen is known. TCRdb redid the calling of the reads with MiXCR, one entry per CDR3 protein. The data show about 500,000 distinct CDR3 sequences, roughly a third seen once. The sequencing here drew on cultured PBMCs, taken from culture after CMV antigen stimulation. These receptors were collected from a human donor in good health (CMV status not recorded). Some clones in this sample may be carry-over from other donors' samples. The CDR3 runs from the conserved cysteine through the conserved F or W. Each record gives: J gene, D gene, V gene, clone size, CDR3 protein, CDR3 DNA. D genes are given only for firm matches. For some rows the clone size is stated as once, few or many, or as a class when expanded; others skip it.

>TRBJ1-2|.|TRBV4-1|.
CASSQDGGMEYGYTF
TGCGCCAGCAGCCAAGACGGAGGGATGGAGTATGGCTACACCTTC
>TRBJ1-5|TRBD1|TRBV7-2|.
CASSQPGQEDRPQHF
TGTGCCAGCAGTCAACCGGGACAGGAGGACCGGCCCCAGCATTTT
>TRBJ1-2|.|TRBV15|.
CATSRARGTFNYGYTF
TGTGCCACCAGCAGAGCAAGGGGCACCTTTAACTATGGCTACACCTTC
>TRBJ2-3|TRBD2|TRBV20-1|.
CSARPPGLVPDTQYF
TGCAGTGCTAGGCCACCGGGACTAGTGCCAGATACGCAGTATTTT
>TRBJ2-3|.|TRBV6-5|.
CASSYAHSTDTQYF
TGTGCCAGCAGTTATGCGCATAGCACAGATACGCAGTATTTT
>TRBJ2-1|TRBD2|TRBV12-3/TRBV12-4|many
CASSYAGTSGYNEQFF
TGTGCCAGCAGTTACGCCGGGACTAGCGGGTACAATGAGCAGTTCTTC
>TRBJ2-1|.|TRBV7-2|.
CASSFQTQAQQFF
TGTGCCAGCAGCTTCCAGACGCAGGCCCAGCAGTTCTTC
>TRBJ2-3|.|TRBV18|.
CASSPVGHTTDTQYF
TGTGCCAGCTCACCGGTAGGCCATACCACAGATACGCAGTATTTT
>TRBJ1-5|.|TRBV7-9|.
CASSLRGGPGQPQHF
TGTGCCAGCAGCTTAAGGGGAGGGCCCGGACAGCCCCAGCATTTT
>TRBJ1-1|.|TRBV29-1|.
CSVEEGVRGAFF
TGCAGCGTTGAAGAAGGGGTCAGGGGAGCTTTCTTT
>TRBJ2-3|TRBD2|TRBV20-1|.
CSARDPSGRAQWATDTQYF
TGCAGTGCTAGAGATCCTAGCGGGAGGGCCCAGTGGGCTACAGATACGCAGTATTTT
>TRBJ2-2|.|TRBV11-3|few
CASSYGHGELFF
TGTGCCAGCAGCTACGGGCACGGGGAGCTGTTTTTT
>TRBJ2-5|.|TRBV7-2|few
CASTHRDSEYQETQYF
TGTGCCAGCACCCACCGGGACTCCGAGTACCAAGAGACCCAGTACTTC
>TRBJ1-4|.|TRBV7-9|few
CASSSQRRRANEKLFF
TGTGCCAGCAGCTCCCAACGGCGGCGGGCTAATGAAAAACTGTTTTTT
>TRBJ2-1|.|TRBV5-3|once
CARSSTGGPGYNEQFF
TGTGCCAGAAGCTCGACAGGAGGGCCGGGCTACAATGAGCAGTTCTTC
>TRBJ2-7|.|TRBV7-9|.
CASSLGRLVSDEQYF
TGTGCCAGCAGCTTAGGGCGACTAGTTTCGGACGAGCAGTACTTC
>TRBJ2-7|.|TRBV7-2|few
CASSFLGGRPYEQYF
TGTGCCAGCAGCTTTCTGGGGGGGCGCCCCTACGAGCAGTACTTC
>TRBJ2-3|.|TRBV7-9|.
CASRLTPTSTDTQYF
TGTGCCAGCAGACTGACACCGACTAGCACAGATACGCAGTATTTT
>TRBJ1-1|.|TRBV28|.
CASSSGQQNTEAFF
TGTGCCAGCAGTTCGGGACAACAGAACACTGAAGCTTTCTTT
>TRBJ2-5|.|TRBV7-9|few
CASSLLSFRVQIQETQYF
TGTGCCAGCAGCCTGTTAAGTTTCAGAGTTCAGATTCAAGAGACCCAGTACTTC
>TRBJ2-1|.|TRBV13|many
CASSHFARGDNEQFF
TGTGCCAGCAGCCACTTTGCAAGGGGAGACAATGAGCAGTTCTTC
>TRBJ2-2|TRBD2|TRBV11-1|.
CASSLPLAGNTGELFF
TGTGCCAGCAGCCTTCCGCTAGCGGGAAACACCGGGGAGCTGTTTTTT
>TRBJ1-6|.|TRBV12-3/TRBV12-4|.
CASRGSSYNSPLHF
TGTGCCAGCCGGGGGAGCTCCTATAATTCACCCCTCCACTTT
>TRBJ2-1|TRBD2|TRBV19|.
CASSMPGTSGSSYNEQFF
TGTGCCAGTAGTATGCCAGGGACTAGCGGGAGTTCCTACAATGAGCAGTTCTTC
>TRBJ1-5|TRBD1|TRBV20-1|.
CSATRRGTASQPQHF
TGCAGTGCTACTCGGAGAGGGACAGCCAGTCAGCCCCAGCATTTT
>TRBJ1-1|TRBD1|TRBV28|few
CASSLTGSLNTEAFF
TGTGCCAGCAGTTTGACAGGGTCCCTGAACACTGAAGCTTTCTTT
>TRBJ2-3|.|TRBV7-8|few
CASSLKRIMGTDTQYF
TGTGCCAGCAGCCTGAAGCGGATTATGGGGACAGATACGCAGTATTTT
>TRBJ1-2|.|TRBV6-5|few
CASSYDGGLGYTF
TGTGCCAGCAGTTACGATGGGGGGCTTGGCTACACCTTC
>TRBJ1-5|.|TRBV12-3/TRBV12-4|few
CASSHGDNQPQHF
TGTGCCAGCAGTCACGGGGACAATCAGCCCCAGCATTTT
>TRBJ1-5|.|TRBV3-1|.
CASSQDLGVGNQPQHF
TGTGCCAGCAGCCAAGATTTGGGGGTTGGCAATCAGCCCCAGCATTTT
>TRBJ2-3|.|TRBV20-1|.
CSRRDTYTDTQYF
TGCAGTCGGCGGGACACCTACACAGATACGCAGTATTTT
>TRBJ2-2|.|TRBV29-1|.
CSVDWEDTGELFF
TGCAGCGTTGATTGGGAGGACACCGGGGAGCTGTTTTTT
>TRBJ2-2|TRBD2|TRBV28|few
CASRQLAGADTGELFF
TGTGCCAGCAGGCAATTAGCGGGAGCGGACACCGGGGAGCTGTTTTTT
>TRBJ2-7|TRBD1|TRBV19|.
CASSMGTGSYEQYF
TGTGCCAGTAGTATGGGGACAGGGTCCTACGAGCAGTACTTC
>TRBJ2-7|TRBD2|TRBV7-2|.
CASSRPREALPSYEQYF
TGTGCCAGCAGCCGCCCGCGGGAGGCATTACCCTCCTACGAGCAGTACTTC
>TRBJ1-2|TRBD1|TRBV24-1|.
CATSTTGESFGYTF
TGTGCCACCAGTACGACAGGGGAGTCGTTTGGCTACACCTTC
>TRBJ2-5|TRBD2|TRBV7-2|many
CASSPSTGGGGETQYF
TGTGCCAGCAGCCCCTCTACGGGAGGTGGGGGAGAGACCCAGTACTTC
>TRBJ2-7|.|TRBV7-2|few
CASIERAASYEQYF
TGTGCCAGCATCGAGAGGGCAGCATCCTACGAGCAGTACTTC
>TRBJ2-1|.|TRBV30|.
CAWSVQGGNEQFF
TGTGCCTGGAGTGTACAGGGTGGTAATGAGCAGTTCTTC
>TRBJ2-5|.|TRBV6-5|.
CASMTGEETQYF
TGTGCCAGCATGACGGGAGAGGAGACCCAGTACTTC
>TRBJ1-2|.|TRBV27|.
CASSLGFPQGARYGYTF
TGTGCCAGCAGTTTAGGCTTTCCCCAGGGCGCCCGCTATGGCTACACCTTC
>TRBJ2-3|TRBD2|TRBV7-8|many
CASRFTGIVTSGSSTDTQYF
TGTGCCAGCAGGTTCACAGGGATTGTGACTAGCGGTTCTAGCACAGATACGCAGTATTTT
>TRBJ2-1|TRBD2|TRBV7-8|few
CASSLEGLAGYNEQFF
TGTGCCAGCAGCTTAGAGGGACTAGCGGGATACAATGAGCAGTTCTTC
>TRBJ2-3|TRBD1|TRBV10-3|.
CAISEQGTSTDTQYF
TGTGCCATCAGCGAACAGGGGACCAGCACAGATACGCAGTATTTT
>TRBJ1-1|.|TRBV19|.
CACSSRTANTEAFF
TGTGCCTGCTCCTCAAGGACGGCGAACACTGAAGCTTTCTTT
>TRBJ2-1|TRBD2|TRBV7-3|.
CASSLLGLADNEQFF
TGTGCCAGCAGCTTACTCGGACTAGCGGACAATGAGCAGTTCTTC
>TRBJ2-1|.|TRBV7-3|few
CASSSGQYSNEQFF
TGTGCCAGCAGCTCGGGTCAGTACTCCAATGAGCAGTTCTTC
>TRBJ1-4|TRBD1|TRBV7-2|few
CASSFLGTGNEKLFF
TGTGCCAGCAGCTTTTTGGGGACAGGGAATGAAAAACTGTTTTTT
>TRBJ1-1|TRBD1|TRBV6-2/TRBV6-3|few
CASRGQEFNTEAFF
TGTGCCAGCAGGGGACAGGAATTTAACACTGAAGCTTTCTTT
>TRBJ2-5|TRBD2|TRBV7-8|.
CASSLSQGGVKETQYF
TGTGCCAGCAGCTTATCCCAGGGAGGGGTGAAAGAGACCCAGTACTTC
>TRBJ1-1|TRBD1|TRBV28|few
CASSIGGLNTEAFF
TGTGCCAGCAGTATAGGGGGCTTGAACACTGAAGCTTTCTTT
>TRBJ2-4|TRBD2|TRBV5-1|few
CASSPGRLAGPTPLQYF
TGCGCCAGCAGCCCAGGGCGTCTAGCGGGACCGACCCCCCTTCAGTACTTC
>TRBJ1-5|.|TRBV7-6|few
CASSLAAGQGSQPQHF
TGTGCCAGCAGCTTAGCGGCGGGGCAGGGGAGTCAGCCCCAGCATTTT
>TRBJ1-6|.|TRBV5-5|.
CASSTSTTGYNSPLHF
TGTGCCAGCAGCACATCGACGACAGGCTATAATTCACCCCTCCACTTT
>TRBJ2-2|TRBD2|TRBV4-2|.
CASSQDAGVGTGELFF
TGTGCCAGCAGCCAGGACGCGGGAGTAGGAACCGGGGAGCTGTTTTTT
>TRBJ2-1|TRBD2|TRBV4-1|.
CASSQDRASGNSGYNEQFF
TGCGCCAGCAGCCAAGATCGGGCTAGCGGGAACAGTGGGTACAATGAGCAGTTCTTC
>TRBJ2-5|.|TRBV6-1|.
CASTHTGLQETQYF
TGTGCCAGCACCCACACAGGGTTACAAGAGACCCAGTACTTC